This TCR beta chain was profiled in a study of cytomegalovirus exposure and HLA in healthy donors. Findings and limits, study-wide: In the analysis, some V segments, TRBV6-2 and TRBV6-3 included, were excluded as indistinguishable. The authors enumerated 150 to 200 TCR beta chains as linked to cytomegalovirus.

The CDR3 is 13 residues long. The germline CDR1 and CDR2 sequences are SNHLY and FYNNEI. V gave up 6 bases and J gave up 4 bases; unmatched junction bases: 2. Both 60 Vbeta primers and 13 Jbeta primers went into the PCR. Generated by immunoSEQ multiplex PCR, the TCRdb table keeps only in-frame clones and is missing some. Of around 150,000 clones detected, less than 9.5% appear once; the ten largest clones hold less than 2%. For this clone: Its antigen remains unidentified.

The chain is built from TRBV2 and TRBJ1-1, with 10 bases matching TRBD1. This clonotype was obtained from a male donor in good health and CMV-seronegative. What was sequenced was PBMCs. CDR3 sequence: CASRDRGVTEAFF. The CDR3 coding sequence is TGTGCCAGCAGGGACAGGGGGGTCACTGAAGCTTTCTTT.